The clone carrying this T cell receptor (beta chain) was found a few times. The sample belongs to a study of blood T cells in healthy people across ages. The authors ran a second PCR of about 7 to 11 cycles using a sample-barcoded 5' primer and a J-beta primer mix. TCRdb processed the 5' RACE reads anew with MiXCR; each CDR3 protein has one entry. The data contain about 810,000 distinct CDR3 sequences, under 40% of them singletons. The germline gives CDR1 DFQATT, CDR2 SNEGSKA (reference sequence). This CDR3 is built from 17 residues. V was trimmed by 3 bases and J by 0 bases, leaving 17 bases between them.

The source is a man between 18 and 29 years old in good health. The sample consisted of blood. This chain connects TRBV20-1 to TRBJ1-4; D uncertain. The CDR3 DNA follows: TGCAGTGCTAGTCCTGCGGGAGGACGTGCAACTAATGAAAAACTGTTTTTT. Amino acids: CSASPAGGRATNEKLFF.